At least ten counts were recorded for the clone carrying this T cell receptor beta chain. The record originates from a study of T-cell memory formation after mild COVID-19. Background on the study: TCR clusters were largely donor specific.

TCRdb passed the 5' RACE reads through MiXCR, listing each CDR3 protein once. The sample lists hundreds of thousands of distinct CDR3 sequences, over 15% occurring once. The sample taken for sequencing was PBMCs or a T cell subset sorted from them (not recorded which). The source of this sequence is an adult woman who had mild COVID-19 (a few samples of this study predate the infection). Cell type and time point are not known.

CDR3 DNA: TGTGCCAGTAGTATCAAAACAGCGAACACCGGGGAGCTGTTTTTT. This sequence encodes CASSIKTANTGELFF. The chain combines TRBV19 with TRBJ2-2, with unresolved D. V lost 3 bases, J lost 0 bases, and 8 bases lay in between. Germline CDR1 is LNHDA and CDR2 is SQIVND (reference sequence). The CDR3 is 15 residues long.